This TCR beta chain was identified in a study of Graves' ophthalmopathy and Graves' hyperthyroidism. General observations from the study: Discrimination between ophthalmopathy and stable hyperthyroidism by a 13-signature model showed about 88% sensitivity and about 81% specificity.

This clonotype was recorded at least ten times. The antigen is undetermined. Losses at the gene ends were 0 bases for V and 3 bases for J; bases not matched to a gene: 6. This CDR3 is 15 amino acids long. Germline lookup yields CDR1 SGDLS and CDR2 YYNGEE. RNA transcripts provided the template for amplifying TCR beta CDR3 regions. Scientists carried out first-round RT-PCR using HTBI primers and then a second-round multiplex PCR. TCRdb re-analysed the multiplex PCR reads in MiXCR, keeping a single row per CDR3 protein. Here the sample spans under 350,000 distinct CDR3 sequences, roughly a sixth being singletons.

The specimen was peripheral blood. The receptor comes from an adult man with Graves' ophthalmopathy. The chain couples TRBV9 to TRBJ2-7; 7 bases are shared with TRBD2. CDR3 residues: CASSVGFSGFYEQYF. The CDR3 coding sequence is TGTGCCAGCAGCGTAGGGTTTAGCGGGTTCTACGAGCAGTACTTC.